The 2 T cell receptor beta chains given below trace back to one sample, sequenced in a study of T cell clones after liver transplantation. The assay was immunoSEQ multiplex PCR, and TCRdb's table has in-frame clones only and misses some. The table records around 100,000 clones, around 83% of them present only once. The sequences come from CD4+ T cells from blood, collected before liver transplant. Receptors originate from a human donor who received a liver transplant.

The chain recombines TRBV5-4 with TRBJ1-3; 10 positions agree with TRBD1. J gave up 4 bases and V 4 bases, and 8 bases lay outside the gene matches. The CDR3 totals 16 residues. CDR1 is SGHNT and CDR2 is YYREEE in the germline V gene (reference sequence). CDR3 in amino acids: CASSGPDRGQGNTIYF. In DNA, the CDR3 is TGTGCCAGCAGCGGACCTGACAGGGGGCAAGGAAACACCATATATTTT. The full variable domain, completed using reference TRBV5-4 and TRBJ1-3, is ETGVTQSPTHLIKTRGQQVTLRCSSQSGHNTVSWYQQALGQGPQFIFQYYREEENGRGNFPPRFSGLQFPNYSSELNVNALELDDSALYLCASSGPDRGQGNTIYFGEGSWLTVV.

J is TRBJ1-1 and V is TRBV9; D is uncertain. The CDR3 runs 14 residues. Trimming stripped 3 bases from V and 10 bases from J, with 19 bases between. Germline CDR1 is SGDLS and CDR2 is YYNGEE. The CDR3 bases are TGTGCCAGCAGCGGACGCCCTGGAACACTAGGAGCTTTCTTT. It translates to CASSGRPGTLGAFF.